These 17 T cell receptor beta chains were all obtained from the same sample, sequenced in a study of cytomegalovirus exposure and HLA in healthy donors. Data came from immunoSEQ multiplex PCR; TCRdb stores just in-frame clones and leaves some out. The table shows over 250,000 clones, with about 86% occurring only once. Sequencing was done on a sample of PBMCs. Receptors originate from a young woman in good health and CMV-seronegative.

The chain is built from TRBV7-2 and TRBJ1-2, with 9 bases matching TRBD1. The V gene end was trimmed by 0 bases and the J gene end by 7 bases; junction bases not matched to a gene: 0. The CDR3 runs to 13 residues. Germline values: CDR1 SGHTA, CDR2 FQGNSA. The CDR3 DNA sequence: TGTGCCAGCAGCTTAGCGACAGGGGGTGGCTACACCTTC. Residues: CASSLATGGGYTF. The entire variable domain, with the rest obtained from reference TRBV7-2 and TRBJ1-2, is as follows: GAGVSQSPSNKVTEKGKDVELRCDPISGHTALYWYRQSLGQGLEFLIYFQGNSAPDKSGLPSDRFSAERTGGSVSTLTIQRTQQEDSAVYLCASSLATGGGYTFGSGTRLTVV.

This chain links TRBV28 with TRBJ1-5; 8 bases line up with TRBD1. This CDR3 is 16 amino acids long. The V gene end was trimmed by 3 bases and the J gene end by 4 bases; junction bases not matched to a gene: 8. Germline V gene lookup returns CDR1 MDHEN and CDR2 SYDVKM. This CDR3 reads CASSFPGTGYNQPQHF. CDR3 nucleotide sequence: TGTGCCAGCAGTTTCCCCGGGACAGGCTATAATCAGCCCCAGCATTTT.

The chain links TRBV4-1 to TRBJ1-4, with D possibly TRBD1 on 5 matching bases. CDR1 and CDR2 from the germline V gene are MGHRA and YSYEKL. The CDR3 has 16 residues. The V gene lost 3 bases and the J gene lost 2 bases, with 13 bases spanning the gap. For the CDR3, the DNA is TGCGCCAGCAGCCAGCCATTACGGGGGACTAATGAAAAACTGTTTTTT. This sequence encodes CASSQPLRGTNEKLFF.

The J gene is TRBJ2-7, the V gene TRBV5-6; possibly TRBD1 for D (5 bases). The CDR3 extends over 16 amino acids. Trimming took 4 bases from V and 3 from J, leaving 20 bases between them. Germline V gene lookup returns CDR1 SGHDT and CDR2 YYEEEE. In nucleotides, the CDR3 is TGTGCCAGCAGCCCGGACATTGGCCTAGGCGGCTACGAGCAGTACTTC. Translating it yields CASSPDIGLGGYEQYF.

This chain uses TRBV7-9 with TRBJ1-6; 10 bases match TRBD1. In germline, CDR1 is SEHNR, CDR2 FQNEAQ (reference sequence). The CDR3 contains 15 residues. V lost 10 bases and J lost 8; bases outside the gene matches: 11. CDR3 residues: CATGTGAGAYSPLHF. In nucleotides, the CDR3 is TGTGCCACCGGGACAGGGGCAGGGGCCTATTCACCCCTCCACTTT.

J is TRBJ1-2 and V is TRBV6-1, with TRBD1 matching 8 bases. CDR1 is MNHNS, CDR2 SASEGT, per germline. J gave up 2 bases and V 10 bases, and 12 bases lay outside the gene matches. The CDR3 runs to 15 residues. CDR3 protein: CATLTLRTGNYGYTF. CDR3 bases: TGTGCCACTCTAACTTTGCGGACAGGGAACTATGGCTACACCTTC.

V is TRBV5-1 and J is TRBJ2-5; 7 bases are shared with TRBD2. CDR1 is SGHRS, CDR2 YFSETQ, per germline. V shed 0 bases and J 4 bases; nucleotides not matched to a gene: 6. The CDR3 totals 15 residues. The CDR3: CASSLAGRSGETQYF. For the CDR3, the DNA is TGCGCCAGCAGCTTGGCCGGGAGGTCGGGAGAGACCCAGTACTTC. Looking up the rest from reference TRBV5-1 and TRBJ2-5 gives the full variable domain: KAGVTQTPRYLIKTRGQQVTLSCSPISGHRSVSWYQQTPGQGLQFLFEYFSETQRNKGNFPGRFSGRQFSNSRSEMNVSTLELGDSALYLCASSLAGRSGETQYFGPGTRLLVL.

The V call is TRBV5-6, the J call TRBJ2-3, with TRBD1 identical over 7 bases. The germline CDR1 and CDR2 sequences are SGHDT and YYEEEE. V shed 4 bases and J 3 bases; nucleotides not matched to a gene: 8. The CDR3 runs 15 residues. CDR3 in amino acids: CASSLSGQSTDTQYF. As DNA, the CDR3 is TGTGCCAGCAGCCTCTCGGGACAGTCGACAGATACGCAGTATTTT.

The V and J genes are TRBV27 and TRBJ2-2, with 7 bases fitting TRBD2. The length of the CDR3 is 14 residues. The V and J ends lost 5 bases and 4 bases, in that order; junction bases with no gene match: 4. Germline loops: CDR1 MNHEY, CDR2 SMNVEV (reference sequence). Here the CDR3 reads CASSILALTGELFF. In nucleotides, the CDR3 is TGTGCCAGCAGTATACTAGCGCTCACCGGGGAGCTGTTTTTT.

The chain uses TRBV27 and TRBJ1-2; the match to TRBD1 covers 9 bases. The CDR3 covers 17 residues. Per the germline V gene, CDR1 is MNHEY and CDR2 is SMNVEV (reference sequence). Trimming at V came to 7 bases and at J to 3 bases, leaving 15 bases not matched to a gene. The CDR3: CASTLVGQGLGDYGYTF. CDR3 bases: TGTGCCAGCACCCTCGTGGGACAGGGACTCGGGGACTATGGCTACACCTTC.

Here the CDR3 reads CASSATGGSNQPQHF. Written as DNA, the CDR3 is TGTGCCAGCAGCGCGACAGGGGGTAGCAATCAGCCCCAGCATTTT. The chain links TRBV9 to TRBJ1-5; the match to TRBD1 covers 9 bases. Germline CDR1 SGDLS, CDR2 YYNGEE. The CDR3 runs 15 residues. With V trimmed by 3 bases and J by 0 bases, 1 base remained unmatched.

The chain combines TRBV13 with TRBJ2-5, with D possibly matching TRBD2 (6 bases). V was shortened by 2 bases and J by 3 bases, with 16 bases between the two germline ends. CDR1 and CDR2 (germline): PRHDT, FYEKMQ (reference sequence). This CDR3 has 16 amino acids. The CDR3 is CASSLREASVKETQYF. The CDR3 DNA reads as TGTGCCAGCAGCTTACGGGAAGCTAGCGTTAAAGAGACCCAGTACTTC.

This clone has just one count. CDR3 amino acids: CASSYSAGEVYNEQFF. CDR3 DNA sequence: TGTGCCAGCAGTTACTCTGCGGGAGAGGTCTACAATGAGCAGTTCTTC. The V gene is TRBV6-5, the J gene TRBJ2-1; TRBD2 agrees at 7 bases. CDR1 is MNHEY and CDR2 is SVGAGI in the germline V gene. V was clipped by 0 bases and J by 3 bases; unmatched bases: 5. The CDR3 extends over 16 amino acids.

The chain is built from TRBV11-3 and TRBJ2-7; 10 bases line up with TRBD2. CDR3 length: 13 amino acids. V dropped 6 bases and J dropped 3; count of bases not matched to a gene: 2. In germline, CDR1 is SGHNT, CDR2 YENEEA. For the CDR3, the DNA is TGTGCCAGCAGGCTAGCGGGAGTCTACGAGCAGTACTTC. Its translation is CASRLAGVYEQYF.

This clone was counted only a few times. The J gene is TRBJ2-2, the V gene TRBV21-1; TRBD2, the table's D call, was not compared with the DNA. TRBV21-1 is designated a pseudogene. The CDR3 runs 11 residues. CDR3 region: CSVSNTGELFF. As DNA, the CDR3 is TGTTCGGTCTCGAACACCGGGGAGCTGTTTTTT.

The chain is built from TRBV5-1 and TRBJ2-7, with TRBD2 matching 8 bases. In germline, CDR1 is SGHRS, CDR2 YFSETQ. This CDR3 is 14 amino acids long. Trimming took 1 base from V and 5 from J; bases not matched to a gene: 5. The CDR3 nucleotides are TGCGCCAGCAGCTTGCTCGGGCGGGGGGACGAGCAGTACTTC. It translates to CASSLLGRGDEQYF.

Regarding this clone: The same CDR3 also results from other DNA sequences found in this sample. The chain recombines TRBV5-1 with TRBJ1-1; no reliable D call. The germline V gene has CDR1 SGHRS and CDR2 YFSETQ. The CDR3 sequence is 14 residues long. Trimming cost V 1 base and J 1 base, with 8 bases left between them. CDR3 protein: CASSLYSPNTEAFF. The CDR3 nucleotides are TGCGCCAGCAGCTTGTACAGTCCGAACACTGAAGCTTTCTTT. The entire variable domain, with the rest obtained from reference TRBV5-1 and TRBJ1-1, is as follows: KAGVTQTPRYLIKTRGQQVTLSCSPISGHRSVSWYQQTPGQGLQFLFEYFSETQRNKGNFPGRFSGRQFSNSRSEMNVSTLELGDSALYLCASSLYSPNTEAFFGQGTRLTVV.